These T cell receptor beta chains were read from a single sample in a study of CD8 T cells in Susac syndrome. TCRdb ran MiXCR on the immunoSEQ multiplex PCR reads and lists one entry per CDR3 protein. This sample has roughly 200,000 distinct CDR3 sequences, with 95% found just once. Specimen: CD4+ T cells from PBMCs. All receptors derive from a human donor with multiple sclerosis. The CDR3 runs from the conserved cysteine through the conserved F or W. The order of the fields is J gene, D gene, clone size, V gene, CDR3 protein, CDR3 DNA. The D gene is left open where the match is weak. Size is omitted from some rows. Given values are once, few, many or a class for expanded clones.

j_call: TRBJ2-7
d_call: NA
clone_size: NA
v_call: TRBV7-9
cdr3_aa: CASSNSFYEQYF
cdr3_nt: TGTGCCAGCAGCAATAGTTTTTACGAGCAGTACTTC

j_call: TRBJ2-3
d_call: TRBD2
clone_size: NA
v_call: TRBV20-1
cdr3_aa: CSAPAGGSGNTQYF
cdr3_nt: TGCAGTGCTCCGGCGGGGGGAAGTGGAAATACGCAGTATTTT

j_call: TRBJ2-3
d_call: NA
clone_size: NA
v_call: TRBV5-4
cdr3_aa: CASSLPGGDTQYF
cdr3_nt: TGTGCCAGCAGCTTGCCGGGGGGCGATACGCAGTATTTT

j_call: TRBJ1-5
d_call: TRBD1
clone_size: NA
v_call: TRBV20-1
cdr3_aa: CSAITLDRESQPQHF
cdr3_nt: TGCAGTGCTATCACCTTAGACAGGGAGAGTCAGCCCCAGCATTTT

j_call: TRBJ1-5
d_call: NA
clone_size: NA
v_call: TRBV20-1
cdr3_aa: CSAKVNSNQPQHF
cdr3_nt: TGCAGTGCTAAGGTCAATAGCAATCAGCCCCAGCATTTT

j_call: TRBJ2-3
d_call: TRBD1
clone_size: NA
v_call: TRBV20-1
cdr3_aa: CSVPTGTATGGTDTQYF
cdr3_nt: TGCAGTGTCCCGACAGGGACGGCGACAGGGGGCACAGATACGCAGTATTTT

j_call: TRBJ1-1
d_call: NA
clone_size: NA
v_call: TRBV3-1
cdr3_aa: CASSQGATPKEAFF
cdr3_nt: TGTGCCAGCAGCCAAGGGGCTACACCTAAGGAAGCTTTCTTT

j_call: TRBJ2-5
d_call: TRBD2
clone_size: once
v_call: TRBV20-1
cdr3_aa: CSATSGGAETQYF
cdr3_nt: TGCAGTGCTACTAGCGGGGGGGCCGAGACCCAGTACTTC

j_call: TRBJ1-6
d_call: NA
clone_size: NA
v_call: TRBV30
cdr3_aa: CAWSGESRYNSPLHF
cdr3_nt: TGTGCCTGGAGTGGTGAGAGCAGGTATAATTCACCCCTCCACTTT

j_call: TRBJ1-2
d_call: NA
clone_size: NA
v_call: TRBV6-2/TRBV6-3
cdr3_aa: CASSYSRVGTRSGYTF
cdr3_nt: TGTGCCAGCAGTTACTCGAGGGTCGGAACGAGGAGTGGCTACACCTTC

j_call: TRBJ2-5
d_call: NA
clone_size: NA
v_call: TRBV7-9
cdr3_aa: CASSLAGARETQYF
cdr3_nt: TGTGCCAGCAGCTTAGCCGGCGCACGGGAGACCCAGTACTTC

j_call: TRBJ2-5
d_call: NA
clone_size: NA
v_call: TRBV3-1
cdr3_aa: CASSQDWETQYF
cdr3_nt: TGTGCCAGCAGCCAAGATTGGGAGACCCAGTACTTC

j_call: TRBJ2-7
d_call: TRBD1
clone_size: NA
v_call: TRBV6-2/TRBV6-3
cdr3_aa: CASTKDRFPKEQYF
cdr3_nt: TGTGCCAGCACCAAGGACAGGTTCCCCAAGGAGCAGTACTTC

j_call: TRBJ1-2
d_call: NA
clone_size: NA
v_call: TRBV19
cdr3_aa: CASSFGLTYGYTF
cdr3_nt: TGTGCCAGTAGTTTCGGACTGACATATGGCTACACCTTC

j_call: TRBJ2-7
d_call: TRBD1
clone_size: NA
v_call: TRBV29-1
cdr3_aa: CSGSRGTYEQYF
cdr3_nt: TGCAGCGGCAGCAGGGGGACCTACGAGCAGTACTTC

j_call: TRBJ1-1
d_call: NA
clone_size: NA
v_call: TRBV4-1
cdr3_aa: CASSQDRQTAFF
cdr3_nt: TGCGCCAGCAGCCAAGATCGGCAGACAGCTTTCTTT

j_call: TRBJ2-7
d_call: TRBD1
clone_size: NA
v_call: TRBV30
cdr3_aa: CAWSRTGVLYEQYF
cdr3_nt: TGTGCCTGGAGTCGTACAGGGGTCCTCTACGAGCAGTACTTC

j_call: TRBJ2-2
d_call: NA
clone_size: NA
v_call: TRBV20-1
cdr3_aa: CSARDSVTGELFF
cdr3_nt: TGCAGTGCTAGAGACAGCGTAACCGGGGAGCTGTTTTTT

j_call: TRBJ2-4
d_call: NA
clone_size: NA
v_call: TRBV12-3/TRBV12-4
cdr3_aa: CASRENGRENIQYF
cdr3_nt: TGTGCCAGCAGAGAAAACGGCCGCGAAAACATTCAGTACTTC

j_call: TRBJ1-1
d_call: NA
clone_size: NA
v_call: TRBV30
cdr3_aa: CAWSVRGGNTEAFF
cdr3_nt: TGTGCCTGGAGTGTACGAGGGGGAAACACTGAAGCTTTCTTT

j_call: TRBJ2-7
d_call: NA
clone_size: NA
v_call: TRBV7-9
cdr3_aa: CASSFTTGYEQYF
cdr3_nt: TGTGCCAGCAGCTTTACTACGGGTTACGAGCAGTACTTC

j_call: TRBJ2-3
d_call: NA
clone_size: once
v_call: TRBV28
cdr3_aa: CASSLSHGSTDTQYF
cdr3_nt: TGTGCCAGCAGTTTATCCCATGGAAGCACAGATACGCAGTATTTT

j_call: TRBJ2-7
d_call: TRBD1
clone_size: NA
v_call: TRBV20-1
cdr3_aa: CSARWGQYEQYF
cdr3_nt: TGCAGTGCTAGGTGGGGACAGTACGAGCAGTACTTC

j_call: TRBJ2-1
d_call: TRBD2
clone_size: once
v_call: TRBV30
cdr3_aa: CAWTTSVDEQFF
cdr3_nt: TGTGCCTGGACTACTAGCGTCGATGAGCAGTTCTTC

j_call: TRBJ2-3
d_call: NA
clone_size: NA
v_call: TRBV15
cdr3_aa: CATSGSPDTQYF
cdr3_nt: TGTGCCACCAGCGGTAGCCCAGATACGCAGTATTTT

j_call: TRBJ2-1
d_call: NA
clone_size: NA
v_call: TRBV5-6
cdr3_aa: CASSDDWDTRSSYNEQFF
cdr3_nt: TGTGCCAGCAGCGACGACTGGGACACCCGGAGCTCCTACAATGAGCAGTTCTTC

j_call: TRBJ2-1
d_call: NA
clone_size: NA
v_call: TRBV12-3/TRBV12-4
cdr3_aa: CASTLGAYNEQFF
cdr3_nt: TGTGCCAGCACCTTGGGAGCGTACAATGAGCAGTTCTTC

j_call: TRBJ1-6
d_call: TRBD1
clone_size: NA
v_call: TRBV11-2
cdr3_aa: CASSFQSLIRTGDATNSPLHF
cdr3_nt: TGTGCCAGCAGCTTCCAGTCCCTAATAAGGACAGGAGACGCGACTAATTCACCCCTCCACTTT

j_call: TRBJ1-1
d_call: NA
clone_size: NA
v_call: TRBV20-1
cdr3_aa: CSARKSGRGTNTEAFF
cdr3_nt: TGCAGTGCTAGAAAATCTGGCAGGGGTACCAACACTGAAGCTTTCTTT

j_call: TRBJ1-2
d_call: NA
clone_size: NA
v_call: TRBV20-1
cdr3_aa: CSGDRGYGYTF
cdr3_nt: TGCAGTGGAGATCGGGGGTACGGCTACACCTTC

j_call: TRBJ2-3
d_call: NA
clone_size: NA
v_call: TRBV7-2
cdr3_aa: CASSPGASVSTDTQYF
cdr3_nt: TGTGCCAGCAGCCCGGGTGCTAGCGTTAGCACAGATACGCAGTATTTT

j_call: TRBJ2-3
d_call: TRBD1
clone_size: NA
v_call: TRBV30
cdr3_aa: CAWSGQVTGDVADTQYF
cdr3_nt: TGTGCCTGGAGCGGCCAGGTTACAGGGGATGTTGCAGATACGCAGTATTTT

j_call: TRBJ1-1
d_call: NA
clone_size: NA
v_call: TRBV29-1
cdr3_aa: CSVEGSFSEAFF
cdr3_nt: TGCAGCGTTGAAGGGTCTTTCTCTGAAGCTTTCTTT

j_call: TRBJ1-4
d_call: NA
clone_size: NA
v_call: TRBV7-6
cdr3_aa: CASSLGGHLEKLFF
cdr3_nt: TGTGCCAGCAGCTTAGGGGGACACCTTGAAAAACTGTTTTTT

j_call: TRBJ1-5
d_call: NA
clone_size: NA
v_call: TRBV5-1
cdr3_aa: CASSPAEGSQPQHF
cdr3_nt: TGCGCCAGCAGCCCGGCGGAGGGAAGTCAGCCCCAGCATTTT

j_call: TRBJ1-6
d_call: NA
clone_size: NA
v_call: TRBV29-1
cdr3_aa: CSVGTGENSPLHF
cdr3_nt: TGCAGCGTTGGAACAGGCGAGAATTCACCCCTCCACTTT

j_call: TRBJ2-1
d_call: TRBD2
clone_size: NA
v_call: TRBV27
cdr3_aa: CASSAFGGGRDEQFF
cdr3_nt: TGTGCCAGCAGTGCCTTCGGGGGGGGCCGGGATGAGCAGTTCTTC

j_call: TRBJ2-5
d_call: NA
clone_size: NA
v_call: TRBV2
cdr3_aa: CADSYGGNRETQYF
cdr3_nt: TGTGCCGACAGCTATGGAGGGAATAGGGAGACCCAGTACTTC

j_call: TRBJ1-5
d_call: NA
clone_size: NA
v_call: TRBV19
cdr3_aa: CASSIQGRPQHF
cdr3_nt: TGTGCCAGTAGTATCCAAGGTCGGCCCCAGCATTTT

j_call: TRBJ2-5
d_call: NA
clone_size: NA
v_call: TRBV19
cdr3_aa: CARQETQYF
cdr3_nt: TGTGCCAGGCAAGAGACCCAGTACTTC

j_call: TRBJ2-1
d_call: NA
clone_size: NA
v_call: TRBV18
cdr3_aa: CASSRVGQSSYNEQFF
cdr3_nt: TGTGCCAGCTCACGGGTAGGACAGAGCTCCTACAATGAGCAGTTCTTC

j_call: TRBJ2-7
d_call: NA
clone_size: NA
v_call: TRBV15
cdr3_aa: CATSREGGGYEQYF
cdr3_nt: TGTGCCACCAGCAGAGAGGGCGGTGGGTACGAGCAGTACTTC

j_call: TRBJ1-3
d_call: TRBD1
clone_size: NA
v_call: TRBV12-3/TRBV12-4
cdr3_aa: CASSFGWTGGGNTIYF
cdr3_nt: TGTGCCAGCAGTTTCGGTTGGACAGGGGGTGGAAACACCATATATTTT

j_call: TRBJ1-1
d_call: NA
clone_size: NA
v_call: TRBV7-9
cdr3_aa: CASSALPGGVRNTEAFF
cdr3_nt: TGTGCCAGCAGCGCACTCCCGGGAGGGGTAAGGAACACTGAAGCTTTCTTT

j_call: TRBJ1-5
d_call: TRBD1
clone_size: NA
v_call: TRBV5-1
cdr3_aa: CASSEGQGNQPQHF
cdr3_nt: TGCGCCAGCAGCGAGGGACAGGGCAATCAGCCCCAGCATTTT